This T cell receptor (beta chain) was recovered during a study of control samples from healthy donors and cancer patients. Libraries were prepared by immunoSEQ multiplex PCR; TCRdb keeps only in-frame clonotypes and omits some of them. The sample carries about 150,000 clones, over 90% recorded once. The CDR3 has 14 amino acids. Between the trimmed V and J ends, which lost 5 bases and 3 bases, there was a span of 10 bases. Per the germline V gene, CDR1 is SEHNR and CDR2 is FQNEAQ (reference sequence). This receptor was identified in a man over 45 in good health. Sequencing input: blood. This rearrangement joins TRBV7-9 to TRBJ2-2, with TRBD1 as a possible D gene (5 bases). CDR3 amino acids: CASSGQGYTGELFF. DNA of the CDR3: TGTGCCAGCAGCGGGCAGGGTTACACCGGGGAGCTGTTTTTT.